A single sample is the source of the 29 T cell receptor beta chains below, sequenced in a study of regulatory T cells in long-lasting Graves disease. For TCR beta, libraries came from iRepertoire HTBI primers and Arm-PCR of CDR3 regions. A single record per CDR3 protein comes from TCRdb applying MiXCR to the multiplex PCR reads. The data show about 540,000 distinct CDR3 sequences, with roughly 13% seen just once and 10% held by the top ten. Time point in this sample: newly diagnosed GD, antithyroid drugs for less than 3 months. The TCR library was made from RNA that had been extracted from PBMCs in TRIzol. The data also belong to a second study, concerning T cells in Graves' hyperthyroidism and ophthalmopathy.

The sample consisted of peripheral blood mononuclear cells (PBMCs), taken at new diagnosis, from a patient treated with antithyroid drugs. The receptor set was obtained from a man in his thirties or forties with Graves disease.

The table lists this clonotype with many counts. The chain joins TRBV20-1 to TRBJ2-3; 9 bases are a match to TRBD1. CDR3 size: 14 residues. Germline loops: CDR1 DFQATT, CDR2 SNEGSKA (reference sequence). V shed 5 bases, J shed 6 bases, and the junction held 9 bases outside the gene matches. The DNA of the CDR3 is TGCAGTGCTGCCGCCGGGACAGGGTTGGATACGCAGTATTTT. Its translation: CSAAAGTGLDTQYF.

This clonotype was seen ten or more times. J is TRBJ1-2 and V is TRBV6-1, with 7 bases matching TRBD1. J gave up 8 bases and V 1 base, and 10 bases lay outside the gene matches. The CDR3 has 15 amino acids. In germline, CDR1 is MNHNS, CDR2 SASEGT. The DNA for the CDR3 is TGTGCCAGCAGTGAAGTGAAGGGGGCGCCTGTCGGCTACACCTTC. The encoded protein is CASSEVKGAPVGYTF.

This clonotype was picked up a small number of times. V usage is TRBV20-1 and J usage is TRBJ2-7; weak D call: TRBD2 (7 bases). The CDR3 consists of 17 residues. V lost 1 base and J lost 3, with 22 bases in between. CDR1 and CDR2 from the germline V gene are DFQATT and SNEGSKA (reference sequence). The CDR3 here is CSARVTPGGGSNYEQYF. The CDR3 coding sequence is TGCAGTGCTAGAGTTACCCCTGGGGGGGGCTCAAACTACGAGCAGTACTTC.

This clonotype was seen many times. The rearrangement joins TRBV29-1 to TRBJ1-1; D not resolved. The CDR3 spans 10 residues. Trimming took 8 bases from V and 3 from J, leaving 7 bases between them. Germline assignment: CDR1 SQVTM and CDR2 ANQGSEA. CDR3 sequence: CSTWHTEAFF. The CDR3 DNA is TGCAGCACGTGGCACACTGAAGCTTTCTTT.

This clonotype was recorded once. The genes are TRBV18 and TRBJ2-6; no reliable D call. Germline CDR1 KGHSH, CDR2 LQKENI. Trimming took 3 bases from V and 0 from J, leaving 6 bases between them. CDR3 size: 15 residues. CDR3 bases: TGTGCCAGCTCACCGGGATTCTCTGGGGCCAACGTCCTGACTTTC. Translating it yields CASSPGFSGANVLTF.

Only a few counts were recorded for this clonotype. This chain connects TRBV6-4 to TRBJ1-6; tentatively, D is TRBD1 (6 bases). CDR1 is MRHNA, CDR2 SNTAGT, per germline. Trimming pared 3 bases from V and 7 bases from J, leaving 13 bases between. CDR3 length: 15 residues. The chain's CDR3 is CASSEVGGANSPLHF. The CDR3 nucleotides read TGTGCCAGCAGTGAAGTTGGGGGGGCGAATTCACCCCTCCACTTT.

CDR3: CASSDSPKGRNEKLFF. The CDR3 nucleotides read TGTGCCAGCAGCGACAGCCCGAAGGGGAGAAATGAAAAACTGTTTTTT. The V and J genes are TRBV3-1 and TRBJ1-4, with TRBD1 as a possible D gene (5 bases). This CDR3 is built from 16 residues. The ends were cut back, 5 bases at V and 5 bases at J, with 18 bases in the middle. CDR1 LGHDT and CDR2 YNNKEL come from the germline V gene (reference sequence).

In this sample, this clonotype turned up many times. The genes are TRBV12-3 or TRBV12-4 and TRBJ2-1, with 9 bases identical to TRBD2. The V and J ends lost 4 bases and 2 bases, in that order; junction bases with no gene match: 3. The CDR3 is made up of 15 amino acids. CDR3 bases: TGTGCCAGCAGTTGGTTAGCGGGAGCCTACAATGAGCAGTTCTTC. This gives the protein CASSWLAGAYNEQFF.

This clonotype occurred many times. V gene TRBV12-3 or TRBV12-4 combines with J gene TRBJ2-3; maybe TRBD1 (6 bases). The J call may be in error: the DNA end matches TRBJ2-7 better. This CDR3 has 16 residues. CDR3 region: CASSLGQGIPSYEQYF. As DNA, the CDR3 is TGTGCCAGCAGTTTAGGGCAGGGGATCCCCTCCTACGAGCAGTACTTC.

The CDR3 nucleotides read TGTGCCACCAGAGGTCGGCGGGACCAAGCTTTCTTT. Amino acid sequence: CATRGRRDQAFF. The V call is TRBV24-1, the J call TRBJ1-1; TRBD1 might be the D (5 bases). V lost 7 bases and J lost 9, with 14 bases in between. This CDR3 region has 12 residues. Per the germline V gene, CDR1 is KGHDR and CDR2 is SFDVKD.

V is TRBV5-1 and J is TRBJ2-3; 8 bases match TRBD1. The CDR3 loop spans 16 amino acids. Per germline, CDR1 SGHRS and CDR2 YFSETQ. V trimming: 2 bases; J trimming: 6 bases; junction bases outside the gene matches: 11. As DNA, the CDR3 is TGCGCCAGCAGCTTAAGCTCGCAGGGGGCTTCTGATACGCAGTATTTT. Its protein is CASSLSSQGASDTQYF. The variable domain in full, with the rest retrieved from reference TRBV5-1 and TRBJ2-3, is KAGVTQTPRYLIKTRGQQVTLSCSPISGHRSVSWYQQTPGQGLQFLFEYFSETQRNKGNFPGRFSGRQFSNSRSEMNVSTLELGDSALYLCASSLSSQGASDTQYFGPGTRLTVL.

The V gene is TRBV5-1, the J gene TRBJ2-1; 10 bases agree with TRBD2. V gave up 0 bases and J gave up 7 bases; unmatched junction bases: 4. This CDR3 is 15 amino acids long. Germline CDR1 is SGHRS and CDR2 is YFSETQ. The DNA for the CDR3 is TGCGCCAGCAGCTTGGCGGGACTAGCGATAAATGAGCAGTTCTTC. This encodes CASSLAGLAINEQFF.

This clonotype appeared many times. The CDR3 region is CAITLLASGSGTDTQYF. DNA of the CDR3: TGTGCCATAACCCTTCTGGCTAGCGGGAGTGGCACAGATACGCAGTATTTT. The rearrangement joins TRBV19 to TRBJ2-3, with TRBD2 matching over 10 bases. CDR1 and CDR2 from the germline V gene are LNHDA and SQIVND (reference sequence). This CDR3 comprises 17 residues. V shed 10 bases, J shed 1 base, and the junction held 14 bases outside the gene matches.

J is TRBJ1-5 and V is TRBV7-2; D gene unclear. This CDR3 has 15 residues. V gave up 1 base and J gave up 6 bases, with 13 bases separating them. The germline gives CDR1 SGHTA, CDR2 FQGNSA. The CDR3 loop is CASSLEPGPSQPQHF. CDR3 coding DNA: TGTGCCAGCAGCTTAGAACCAGGACCCAGTCAGCCCCAGCATTTT.

Only a few counts were recorded for this clonotype. This sequence joins TRBV5-1 and TRBJ1-1, with D possibly matching TRBD1 (6 bases). There are 16 residues in the CDR3. The V end lost 0 bases, the J end lost 5 bases, and 17 bases lay between the germline ends. CDR1 is SGHRS and CDR2 is YFSETQ in the germline V gene. The CDR3 here is CASSLEYRRGGTEAFF. As DNA, the CDR3 is TGCGCCAGCAGCTTGGAATATCGCAGGGGAGGGACTGAAGCTTTCTTT.

The genes are TRBV19 and TRBJ2-7; 8 nucleotides align to TRBD2. The germline V gene has CDR1 LNHDA and CDR2 SQIVND (reference sequence). The CDR3 contains 14 residues. With 3 bases clipped from V and 1 base from J, the junction kept 2 bases outside the gene matches. The chain's CDR3 is CASSMVAGSYEQYF. CDR3 bases: TGTGCCAGTAGTATGGTAGCGGGATCCTACGAGCAGTACTTC.

This clonotype was counted many times. This chain uses TRBV5-1 with TRBJ2-2; the D is unclear. Germline V CDR1 and CDR2: SGHRS, YFSETQ. This CDR3 is built from 14 residues. With 6 bases removed from V and 6 bases from J, the gap between germline ends came to 15 bases. In nucleotides, the CDR3 is TGCGCCAGCATGATCTTTTACCCGGCCGGGGAGCTGTTTTTT. It encodes CASMIFYPAGELFF.

This chain connects TRBV30 to TRBJ2-1; 13 bases map to TRBD2. Looked up from germline, CDR1 is GTSNPN and CDR2 is SVGIG (reference sequence). The V segment lost 0 bases and the J segment 7 bases; nucleotides outside the gene matches: 12. The CDR3 is 18 residues long. CDR3 nucleotides: TGTGCCTGGAGTGTACATGGGACTAGCGGGATTAAGGGGAATGAGCAGTTCTTC. Protein: CAWSVHGTSGIKGNEQFF.

DNA for the CDR3: TGTGCCAGCAGTTTATACAGGGGCACAGGGTCCTACGAGCAGTACTTC. Protein product: CASSLYRGTGSYEQYF. The rearrangement links TRBV12-3 or TRBV12-4 to TRBJ2-7, with TRBD1 matching 7 bases. The CDR3 extends over 16 amino acids. V lost 2 bases, J lost 1 base, and 8 bases stayed unmatched.

There are many counts of this clonotype. The rearrangement links TRBV12-3 or TRBV12-4 to TRBJ2-1; tentative D call: TRBD1 (5 bases). Between the trimmed V and J ends, which lost 8 bases and 7 bases, there was a span of 9 bases. The CDR3 has 11 amino acids. The CDR3 bases are TGTGCCAGCTCGGACAAAAATGAGCAGTTCTTC. Its translation is CASSDKNEQFF.

Only one count was recorded for this clonotype. With a far larger clone one base away, a read error is the likely cause. CDR3 sequence (DNA): TGTGCCATCAGTTCCAGCGGGACAAACAATGAGCAGTACTTC. Its protein product is CAISSSGTNNEQYF. The chain has TRBV10-3 and TRBJ2-5; maybe TRBD2 (7 bases). The V gene lost 5 bases and the J gene lost 11 bases, with 21 bases spanning the gap. Per germline, CDR1 ENHRY and CDR2 SYGVKD. The CDR3 covers 14 residues.

Of note for this clonotype: This may arise from a read error, as a much more abundant clone is one base away. The genes are TRBV24-1 and TRBJ2-1; 11 bases fit TRBD2. Germline V gene lookup returns CDR1 KGHDR and CDR2 SFDVKD. The CDR3 runs to 15 residues. The trim removed 7 bases at V and 9 bases at J, leaving 10 bases unmatched. In DNA, the CDR3 is TGTGCCACCAGAGAGATTAGCGGGAGGGCCGCTGAGCAGTTCTTC. Translating it yields CATREISGRAAEQFF.

This clonotype was observed at least ten times. The CDR3 protein is CASSLDVATPSNTGELFF. CDR3 nucleotides: TGTGCCAGCAGTTTAGACGTCGCGACACCCTCGAACACCGGGGAGCTGTTTTTT. This chain links TRBV28 with TRBJ2-2; D not certain. Trimming removed 2 bases from V and 0 bases from J, with 16 bases in between. The germline V gene has CDR1 MDHEN and CDR2 SYDVKM. The CDR3 extends over 18 amino acids.

To note about this clonotype: Possible read error: a much larger clone is one base away. The rearrangement joins TRBV20-1 to TRBJ2-7; no clear D gene. The germline CDR1 and CDR2 sequences are DFQATT and SNEGSKA (reference sequence). The CDR3 loop spans 14 amino acids. CDR3 loop: CSARERLSSYKQYF. The DNA of the CDR3 is TGCAGTGCTAGAGAGCGGTTGTCCTCCTACAAGCAGTACTTC.

A single count supports this clonotype. A much larger clone sits a single nucleotide away, making a read error possible. The CDR3 does not end in the conserved phenylalanine or tryptophan, so this is likely a read error. V gene TRBV12-5 combines with J gene TRBJ2-1; possible D gene TRBD2, 7 bases. The V end was cut by 1 base, the J end by 11 bases, with 27 bases between. CDR1 and CDR2 (germline): LGHNT, FRNRAP. The CDR3 has 18 amino acids. The CDR3 DNA reads as TGTGCTAGTGGTTTGGGTGGGACACAAAGGGGGGGAGCAATGAAGCAGTTCCTC. The encoded protein is CASGLGGTQRGGAMKQFL.

At least ten counts were recorded for this clonotype. The chain has TRBV5-1 and TRBJ2-7; TRBD2 might be the D (6 bases). V was trimmed by 3 bases and J by 5 bases, leaving 12 bases between them. The CDR3 has 13 residues. Germline values: CDR1 SGHRS, CDR2 YFSETQ. CDR3 sequence reads: CASSSGSLDEQYF. CDR3 sequence (DNA): TGCGCCAGCAGCTCCGGGAGTCTCGACGAGCAGTACTTC.

This clonotype has only a few counts. This chain joins TRBV6-1 and TRBJ2-1; unclear D gene. The CDR3 spans 13 residues. CDR1 and CDR2 (germline): MNHNS, SASEGT. Trimming pared 6 bases from V and 2 bases from J, leaving 8 bases between. CDR3 nucleotides: TGTGCCAGCAGCGCGTCGGCCTACAATGAGCAGTTCTTC. Amino acids: CASSASAYNEQFF.

Ten or more counts support this clonotype. The chain uses TRBV6-1 and TRBJ2-3; TRBD2 is a possible D gene (6 bases). Germline V CDR1 and CDR2: MNHNS, SASEGT. V was pared by 5 bases and J by 11 bases, with 17 bases between. The length of the CDR3 is 13 residues. The DNA of the CDR3 is TGTGCCAGCAGTATGGGGGGATCGGAAGGGCAGTATTTT. Its translation is CASSMGGSEGQYF.

In its sample, this clonotype was seen many times. The rearrangement joins TRBV10-2 to TRBJ1-1; D ambiguous. Germline lookup yields CDR1 WSHSY and CDR2 SAAADI. Between the trimmed V and J ends, which lost 3 bases and 1 base, there was a span of 9 bases. This CDR3 comprises 14 residues. CDR3 protein: CASSETRTNTEAFF. For the CDR3, the DNA is TGCGCCAGCAGTGAAACCCGAACGAACACTGAAGCTTTCTTT.